Reported below is one T cell receptor (beta chain). With a much larger clone just one base away, this may be a read error. This entry comes from a study of T-cell memory formation after mild COVID-19. Turning to the study itself: Largely, the TCR clusters proved donor specific.

Each CDR3 protein gets one entry after TCRdb re-called the 5' RACE reads with MiXCR. The sample includes hundreds of thousands of distinct CDR3 sequences, less than 25% of them seen just once. Germline CDR1 reads DFQATT; CDR2 reads SNEGSKA (reference sequence). Unmatched junction bases numbered 1, after V lost 2 bases and J lost 3 bases. The CDR3 is made up of 13 amino acids. Input material: PBMCs or a T cell subset sorted from them (not recorded which). The chain is built from TRBV20-1 and TRBJ2-7, with TRBD2 identical over 10 bases. The TCR originated in an adult woman who had mild COVID-19 (a few samples of this study predate the infection). Cell type and time point are not known. DNA for the CDR3: TGCAGTGCTAGACCTAGCGGGAGCTACGAGCAGTACTTC. It is translated as CSARPSGSYEQYF.